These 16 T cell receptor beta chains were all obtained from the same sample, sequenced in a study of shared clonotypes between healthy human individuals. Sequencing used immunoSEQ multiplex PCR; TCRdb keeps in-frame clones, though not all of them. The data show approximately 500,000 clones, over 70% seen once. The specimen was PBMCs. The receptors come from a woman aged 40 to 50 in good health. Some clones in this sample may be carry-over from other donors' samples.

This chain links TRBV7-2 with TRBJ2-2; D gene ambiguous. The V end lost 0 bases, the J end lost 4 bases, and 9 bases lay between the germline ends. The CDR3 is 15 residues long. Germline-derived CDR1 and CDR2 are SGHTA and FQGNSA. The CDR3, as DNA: TGTGCCAGCAGCTTAGCCTTTGGTCCCACCGGGGAGCTGTTTTTT. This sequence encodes CASSLAFGPTGELFF.

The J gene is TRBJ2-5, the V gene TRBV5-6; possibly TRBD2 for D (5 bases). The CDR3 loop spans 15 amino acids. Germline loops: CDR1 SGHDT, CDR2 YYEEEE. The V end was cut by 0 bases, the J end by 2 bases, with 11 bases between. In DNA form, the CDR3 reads TGTGCCAGCAGCTTGGTCGGGAAGACTCAAGAGACCCAGTACTTC. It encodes CASSLVGKTQETQYF.

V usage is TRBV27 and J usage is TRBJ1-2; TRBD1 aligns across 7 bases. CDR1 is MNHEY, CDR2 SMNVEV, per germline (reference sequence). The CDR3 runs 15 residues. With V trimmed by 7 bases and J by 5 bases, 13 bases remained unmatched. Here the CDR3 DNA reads TGTGCCAGCAAACCTCTCCGGGACAGACTTTATGGCTACACCTTC. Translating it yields CASKPLRDRLYGYTF.

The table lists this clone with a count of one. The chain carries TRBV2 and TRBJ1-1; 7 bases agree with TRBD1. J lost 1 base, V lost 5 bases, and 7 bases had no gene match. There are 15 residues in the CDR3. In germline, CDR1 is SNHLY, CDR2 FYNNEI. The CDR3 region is CASSPLRGQNTEAFF. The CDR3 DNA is TGTGCCAGCAGTCCTCTGAGGGGGCAGAACACTGAAGCTTTCTTT.

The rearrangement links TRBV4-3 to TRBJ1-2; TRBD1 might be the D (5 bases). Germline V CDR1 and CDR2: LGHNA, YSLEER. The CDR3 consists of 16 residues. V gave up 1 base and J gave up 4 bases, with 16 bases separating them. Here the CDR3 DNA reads TGCGCCAGCAGCCAAGTCCCCGAGGGGCTTGCCTATGGCTACACCTTC. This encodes CASSQVPEGLAYGYTF.

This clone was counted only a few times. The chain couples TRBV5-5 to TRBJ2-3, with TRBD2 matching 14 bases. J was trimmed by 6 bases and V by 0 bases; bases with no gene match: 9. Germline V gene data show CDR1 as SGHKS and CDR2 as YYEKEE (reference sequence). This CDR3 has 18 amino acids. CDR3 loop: CASSLGRGLAGAHDTQYF. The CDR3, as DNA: TGTGCCAGCAGCTTGGGGCGGGGACTAGCGGGAGCACATGATACGCAGTATTTT.

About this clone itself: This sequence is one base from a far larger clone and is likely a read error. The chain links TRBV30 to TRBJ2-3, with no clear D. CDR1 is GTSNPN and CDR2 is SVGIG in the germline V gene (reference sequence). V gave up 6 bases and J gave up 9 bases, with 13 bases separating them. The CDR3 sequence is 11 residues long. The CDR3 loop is CACYLSHTQYF. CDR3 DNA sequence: TGTGCCTGTTACCTAAGCCACACGCAGTATTTT. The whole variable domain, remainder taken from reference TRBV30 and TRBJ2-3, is SQTIHQWPATLVQPVGSPLSLECTVEGTSNPNLYWYRQAAGRGLQLLFYSVGIGQISSEVPQNLSASRPQDRQFILSSKKLLLSDSGFYLCACYLSHTQYFGPGTRLTVL.

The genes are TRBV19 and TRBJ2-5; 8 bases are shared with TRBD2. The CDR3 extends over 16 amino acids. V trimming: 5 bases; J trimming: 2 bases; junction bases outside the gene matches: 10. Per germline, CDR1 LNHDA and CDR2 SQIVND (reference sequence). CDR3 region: CASSSLLAGYQETQYF. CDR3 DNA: TGTGCCAGTAGTTCCCTTCTAGCGGGTTATCAAGAGACCCAGTACTTC.

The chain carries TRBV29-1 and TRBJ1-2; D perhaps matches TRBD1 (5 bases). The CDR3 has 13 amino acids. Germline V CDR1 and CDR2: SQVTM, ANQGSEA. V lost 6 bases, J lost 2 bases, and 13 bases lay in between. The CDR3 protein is CSVRRDENYGYTF. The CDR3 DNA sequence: TGCAGCGTACGTAGGGACGAGAACTATGGCTACACCTTC.

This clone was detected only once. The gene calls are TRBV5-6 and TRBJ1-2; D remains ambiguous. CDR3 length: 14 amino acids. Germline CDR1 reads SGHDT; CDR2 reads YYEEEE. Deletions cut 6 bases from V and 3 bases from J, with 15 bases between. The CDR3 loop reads CASNEGKRDYGYTF. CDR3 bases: TGTGCCAGCAATGAGGGAAAAAGAGACTATGGCTACACCTTC.

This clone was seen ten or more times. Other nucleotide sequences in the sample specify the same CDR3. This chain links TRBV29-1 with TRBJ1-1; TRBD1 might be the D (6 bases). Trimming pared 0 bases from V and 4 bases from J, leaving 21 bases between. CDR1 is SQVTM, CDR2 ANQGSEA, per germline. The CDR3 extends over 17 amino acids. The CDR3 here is CSVEDPNGRGMGTEAFF. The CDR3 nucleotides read TGCAGCGTTGAAGATCCCAACGGGAGGGGGATGGGCACTGAAGCTTTCTTT.

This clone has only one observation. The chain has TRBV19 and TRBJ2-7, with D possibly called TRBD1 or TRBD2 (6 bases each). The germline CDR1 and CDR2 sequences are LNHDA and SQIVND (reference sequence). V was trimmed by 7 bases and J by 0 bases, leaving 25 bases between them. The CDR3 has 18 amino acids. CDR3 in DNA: TGTGCCAGTATCCCACCGGAAAGGGGGGATAAACACTCCTACGAGCAGTACTTC. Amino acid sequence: CASIPPERGDKHSYEQYF.

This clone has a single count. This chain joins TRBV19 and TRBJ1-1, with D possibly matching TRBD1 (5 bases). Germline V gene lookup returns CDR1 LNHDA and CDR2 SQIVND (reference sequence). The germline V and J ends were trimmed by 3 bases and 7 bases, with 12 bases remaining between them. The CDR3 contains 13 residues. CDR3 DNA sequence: TGTGCCAGTAGTATTAGGCGGCAGGGTGAAGCTTTCTTT. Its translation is CASSIRRQGEAFF.

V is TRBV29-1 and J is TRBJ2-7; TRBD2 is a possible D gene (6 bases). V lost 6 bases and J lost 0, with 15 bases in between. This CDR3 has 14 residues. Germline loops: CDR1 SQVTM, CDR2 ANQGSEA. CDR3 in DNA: TGCAGCGTCCCGACCCGGGAGCACTCCTACGAGCAGTACTTC. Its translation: CSVPTREHSYEQYF.

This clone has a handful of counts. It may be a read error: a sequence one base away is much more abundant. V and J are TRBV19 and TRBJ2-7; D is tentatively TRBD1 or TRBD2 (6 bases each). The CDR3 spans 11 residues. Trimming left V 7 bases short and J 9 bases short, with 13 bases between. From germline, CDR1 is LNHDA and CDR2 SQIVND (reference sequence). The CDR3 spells CASKGVGGQYF. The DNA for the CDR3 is TGTGCCAGTAAGGGGGTCGGGGGGCAGTACTTC.

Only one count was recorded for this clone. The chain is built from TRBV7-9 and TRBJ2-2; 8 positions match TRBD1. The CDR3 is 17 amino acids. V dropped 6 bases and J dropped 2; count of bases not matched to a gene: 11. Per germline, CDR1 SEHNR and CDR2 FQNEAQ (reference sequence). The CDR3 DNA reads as TGTGCCAGCAGTCCTGCCCCGCAGGGGGCCAACACCGGGGAGCTGTTTTTT. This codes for CASSPAPQGANTGELFF. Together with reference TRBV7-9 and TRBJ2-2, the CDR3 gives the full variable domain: DTGVSQNPRHKITKRGQNVTFRCDPISEHNRLYWYRQTLGQGPEFLTYFQNEAQLEKSRLLSDRFSAERPKGSFSTLEIQRTEQGDSAMYLCASSPAPQGANTGELFFGEGSRLTVL.